This T cell receptor beta chain was documented in a study of the immune and genomic landscape of osteosarcoma. Study information: Most patients, about 77%, had localized disease at diagnosis.

Sequenced by immunoSEQ multiplex PCR; TCRdb stores in-frame clones only, minus some. The repertoire holds under 11,000 clones, with over 55% as singletons. The length of the CDR3 is 13 residues. Germline-derived CDR1 and CDR2 are MNHEY and SVGAGI. Trimming stripped 10 bases from V and 4 bases from J, with 17 bases between. Primary, local recurrence and metastasis osteosarcoma tumors were taken after treatment from poor-prognosis patients. This clone qualifies as medium-sized. The receptor was isolated from a human donor with osteosarcoma. Source material: osteosarcoma tumor tissue from the lung. The rearrangement joins TRBV6-5 to TRBJ2-7, with D maybe TRBD2 (5 bases). CDR3: CATIRPGEYEQYF. CDR3 nucleotide sequence: TGTGCCACCATACGGCCCGGGGAGTACGAGCAGTACTTC.